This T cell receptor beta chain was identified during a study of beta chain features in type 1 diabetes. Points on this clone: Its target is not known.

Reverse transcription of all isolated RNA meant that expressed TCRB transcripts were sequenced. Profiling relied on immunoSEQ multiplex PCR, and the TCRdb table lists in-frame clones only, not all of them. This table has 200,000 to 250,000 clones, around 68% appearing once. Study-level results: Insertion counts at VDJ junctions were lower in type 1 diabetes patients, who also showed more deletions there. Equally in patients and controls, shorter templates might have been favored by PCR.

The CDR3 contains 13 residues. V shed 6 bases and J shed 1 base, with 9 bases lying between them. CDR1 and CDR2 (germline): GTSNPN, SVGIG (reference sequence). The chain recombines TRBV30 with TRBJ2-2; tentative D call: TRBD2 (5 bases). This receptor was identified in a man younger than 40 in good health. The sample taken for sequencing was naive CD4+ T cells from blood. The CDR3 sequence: CACIRENTGELFF. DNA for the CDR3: TGTGCCTGCATCCGGGAGAACACCGGGGAGCTGTTTTTT.